This T cell receptor (beta chain) was recovered during a study of blood T cell repertoires in COVID-19. Turning to the study itself: Both acute and convalescent COVID-19 samples were obtained from the United States, Italy and Spain. T cells, B-cell-depleted T cells, or PBMCs provided the cDNA or gDNA that served as material.

In terms of age and location, participants ranged from roughly 18 to 95 years and lived in about two dozen US areas. As handled by the study authors: Amplified reference gene primers provided the basis for estimating nucleated cell counts. Sequencing was performed with immunoSEQ multiplex PCR; in TCRdb, only in-frame clones are kept and a portion is missing. That table supplies the V and J calls and clone size; D and trimming were determined from the DNA. The data show about 280,000 clones, approximately 88% seen once. The sample consisted of PBMCs or T cells enriched from blood (not recorded which). The receptor's source is a woman in her thirties who had recovered from COVID-19.

The CDR3 is CASTLQGGMNTEAFF. DNA of the CDR3: TGTGCCAGCACCCTGCAAGGGGGCATGAACACTGAAGCTTTCTTT. The chain combines TRBV11-2 with TRBJ1-1; 7 bases are shared with TRBD1. The germline gives CDR1 SGHAT, CDR2 FQNNGV. J was trimmed by 0 bases and V by 7 bases; bases with no gene match: 8. The CDR3 is 15 residues long. Full variable domain (outside the CDR3, taken from reference TRBV11-2 and TRBJ1-1): EAGVAQSPRYKIIEKRQSVAFWCNPISGHATLYWYQQILGQGPKLLIQFQNNGVVDDSQLPKDRFSAERLKGVDSTLKIQPAKLEDSAVYLCASTLQGGMNTEAFFGQGTRLTVV.